This T cell receptor beta chain was recovered during a study of blood T cell repertoires in COVID-19. Sequenced by immunoSEQ multiplex PCR; TCRdb stores in-frame clones only, minus some. Of 250,000 to 350,000 clones detected, approximately 90% appear once; the ten largest clones hold under 15%. Germline V gene sequence: CDR1 SGHTA, CDR2 FQGNSA. The CDR3 has 16 amino acids. Trimming cost V 4 bases and J 7 bases, with 19 bases left between them. Sequencing used peripheral blood. The sequence was collected from a woman in her sixties or seventies with acute or convalescent COVID-19. This chain links TRBV7-2 with TRBJ1-4; TRBD1 is a possible D gene (6 bases). CDR3 in amino acids: CASSSVYRASREKLFF. In DNA form, the CDR3 reads TGTGCCAGCAGCTCGGTTTACAGGGCCTCCCGTGAAAAACTGTTTTTT.